This passage covers 3 T cell receptor beta chains from one sample sequenced in a study of cytomegalovirus exposure and HLA in healthy donors. Primers included in the PCR were 60 Vbeta and 13 Jbeta primers. The protocol was immunoSEQ multiplex PCR, while the TCRdb copy is restricted to in-frame clones and leaves out a portion. This table holds 100,000 to 150,000 clones. The specimen was PBMCs. These receptors all stem from a man younger than 35 in good health and CMV-seronegative.

The rearrangement uses TRBV2 and TRBJ2-3; D is unclear. Trimming took 5 bases from V and 4 from J, leaving 4 bases between them. Germline V gene data show CDR1 as SNHLY and CDR2 as FYNNEI. The CDR3 totals 11 residues. The CDR3 bases are TGTGCCAGCAGTTACTCAGATACGCAGTATTTT. Amino acid sequence: CASSYSDTQYF.

The CDR3 region is CASSLGTSGISYEQYF. The DNA for the CDR3 is TGTGCCAGCAGCTTAGGGACTAGCGGCATCTCCTACGAGCAGTACTTC. The chain has TRBV11-2 and TRBJ2-7; 10 nucleotides align to TRBD2. From germline, CDR1 is SGHAT and CDR2 FQNNGV. V lost 1 base, J lost 0 bases, and 3 bases stayed unmatched. CDR3 length: 16 residues.

The chain recombines TRBV7-9 with TRBJ2-3; tentative D call: TRBD1 (6 bases). Trimming shortened V by 5 bases and J by 6 bases, and 18 bases separated the two germline ends. The CDR3 loop spans 15 amino acids. Germline loops: CDR1 SEHNR, CDR2 FQNEAQ (reference sequence). CDR3 nucleotides: TGTGCCAGCAGCCCGAAACACAGGGTTGGTGATACGCAGTATTTT. This encodes CASSPKHRVGDTQYF.